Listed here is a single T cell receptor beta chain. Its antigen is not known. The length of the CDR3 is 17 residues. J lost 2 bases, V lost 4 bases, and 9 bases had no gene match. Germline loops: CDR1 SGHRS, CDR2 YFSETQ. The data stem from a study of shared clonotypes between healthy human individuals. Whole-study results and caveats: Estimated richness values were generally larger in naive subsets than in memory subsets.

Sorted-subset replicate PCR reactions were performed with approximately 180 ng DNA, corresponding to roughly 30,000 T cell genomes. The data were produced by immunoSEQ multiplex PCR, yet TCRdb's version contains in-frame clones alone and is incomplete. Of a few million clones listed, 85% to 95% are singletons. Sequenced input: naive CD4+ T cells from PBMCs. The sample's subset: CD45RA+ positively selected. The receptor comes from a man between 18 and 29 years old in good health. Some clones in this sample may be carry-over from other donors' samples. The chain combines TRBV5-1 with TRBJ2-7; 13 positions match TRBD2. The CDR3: CASSQTQLAGGPYEQYF. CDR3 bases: TGCGCCAGCAGCCAAACCCAACTAGCGGGGGGGCCCTACGAGCAGTACTTC. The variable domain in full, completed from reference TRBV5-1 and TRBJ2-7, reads KAGVTQTPRYLIKTRGQQVTLSCSPISGHRSVSWYQQTPGQGLQFLFEYFSETQRNKGNFPGRFSGRQFSNSRSEMNVSTLELGDSALYLCASSQTQLAGGPYEQYFGPGTRLTVT.